The rows below give T cell receptor beta chains drawn from one sample of a study of somatic mutations in cytotoxic T cells in rheumatoid arthritis. This table comes from immunoSEQ multiplex PCR, and its TCRdb copy is limited to in-frame clones, with some not included. The sample records 6,000 to 8,000 clones, around 90% being singletons. Sequences were obtained from CD8+ T cells sorted from blood. These receptors were obtained from a man aged 35 to 55 with rheumatoid arthritis. Both conserved end residues are part of each CDR3. The D gene is left open where the match is weak. Part of the rows lack a size; the others show once, few, many or a class for expanded clones.

j_call clone_size d_call v_call cdr3_aa cdr3_nt
TRBJ2-7 - - TRBV7-6 CASSREGSSHEQYF TGTGCCAGCAGCCGGGAAGGGAGCTCCCACGAGCAGTACTTC
TRBJ2-7 - TRBD1 TRBV4-1 CASSQEQGTGYEQYF TGCGCCAGCAGCCAGGAACAGGGGACGGGGTACGAGCAGTACTTC
TRBJ1-6 - - TRBV21-1 CASSKKMRAREEDSPLHF TGTGCCAGCAGCAAAAAAATGCGGGCCAGGGAGGAGGATTCACCCCTCCACTTT
TRBJ2-5 - - TRBV5-6 CASSPGREYQETQYF TGTGCCAGCAGCCCCGGACGGGAGTACCAAGAGACCCAGTACTTC
TRBJ2-5 once TRBD2 TRBV6-5 CASSLGLAGGLGTQYF TGTGCCAGCAGTTTGGGACTAGCGGGGGGGCTGGGGACCCAGTACTTC
TRBJ2-7 few TRBD1 TRBV7-2 CASSGWTGGFYEQYF TGTGCCAGCAGCGGATGGACAGGGGGTTTCTACGAGCAGTACTTC
TRBJ2-7 - TRBD1 TRBV23-1 CASSQTGTGDYEQYF TGCGCCAGCAGTCAAACCGGGACAGGGGACTACGAGCAGTACTTC
TRBJ2-1 - TRBD2 TRBV27 CASSSTSEDEQFF TGTGCCAGCAGTTCGACTAGCGAAGATGAGCAGTTCTTC
TRBJ2-3 - TRBD1 TRBV6-1 CASSEYDRGLTDTQYF TGTGCCAGCAGTGAATACGACAGGGGGCTCACAGATACGCAGTATTTT
TRBJ2-7 - - TRBV27 CASSLYPGPYEQYF TGTGCCAGCAGTTTATATCCGGGTCCCTACGAGCAGTACTTC
TRBJ2-7 once TRBD1 TRBV6-5 CASSYRPGGTYEQYF TGTGCCAGCAGTTACCGGCCAGGGGGCACCTACGAGCAGTACTTC
TRBJ1-1 - - TRBV19 CASTIQGRGNTEAFF TGTGCCAGTACCATCCAGGGAAGGGGGAACACTGAAGCTTTCTTT
TRBJ1-1 few - TRBV5-6 CASSPWGLNTEAFF TGTGCCAGCAGCCCCTGGGGCCTGAACACTGAAGCTTTCTTT
TRBJ2-1 - TRBD2 TRBV6-5 CASSYSSGGVNEQFF TGTGCCAGCAGTTACTCGAGCGGGGGGGTGAATGAGCAGTTCTTC
TRBJ2-5 - TRBD1 TRBV14 CASSPRDRYQETQYF TGTGCCAGCAGCCCCCGGGACAGGTACCAAGAGACCCAGTACTTC
TRBJ2-5 few - TRBV5-4 CASSLGQEQETQYF TGTGCCAGCAGCTTGGGACAGGAGCAAGAGACCCAGTACTTC
TRBJ2-1 - - TRBV6-1 CASSVEAGSFDEQFF TGTGCCAGCAGTGTAGAGGCAGGGTCCTTTGATGAGCAGTTCTTC
TRBJ1-5 - - TRBV28 CASSLRGWNQPQHF TGTGCCAGCAGTTTGCGGGGTTGGAATCAGCCCCAGCATTTT
TRBJ1-2 - - TRBV5-1 CASSLVGGDGYTF TGCGCCAGCAGCCTGGTAGGAGGGGACGGCTACACCTTC
TRBJ2-3 - - TRBV9 CASSVEGAAITDTQYF TGTGCCAGCAGCGTAGAAGGAGCGGCAATCACAGATACGCAGTATTTT
TRBJ1-1 - - TRBV13 CASSLGGVNTEAFF TGTGCCAGCAGCTTAGGCGGAGTGAACACTGAAGCTTTCTTT
TRBJ2-7 - TRBD1 TRBV7-9 CASSFPGTVLYEQYF TGTGCCAGCAGCTTTCCCGGGACAGTTTTATACGAGCAGTACTTC